This is a list of T cell receptor beta chains from one sample in a study of T cell responses to AZD1222 COVID-19 vaccine. Measured with immunoSEQ multiplex PCR; TCRdb has only the in-frame clones, and not every one. The sample lists about 140,000 clones, 92% occurring once. The sequencing here drew on peripheral blood, taken 28 days after the second AZD1222 dose. The receptors were sampled from an adult who received the AZD1222 COVID-19 vaccine. Each CDR3 is given with its conserved first and last residue. D genes are given only for firm matches.

>NA|TRBV4-3|14|TRBJ1-5
TGCGCCAGCAGCCAAGGGCAGGTCAATCAGCCCCAGCATTTT
CASSQGQVNQPQHF
>TRBD1|TRBV19|15|TRBJ1-6
TGTGCCAGTAGAGAACAGGGGTTGGCTAATTCACCCCTCCACTTT
CASREQGLANSPLHF
>NA|TRBV9|16|TRBJ2-1
TGTGCCAGCAGCTTACTTGGACAGCCTGGGGTCAATGAGCAGTTCTTC
CASSLLGQPGVNEQFF
>NA|TRBV10-3|13|TRBJ2-7
TGTGCCATCAGTGACGACACCTACTACGAGCAGTACTTC
CAISDDTYYEQYF
>NA|TRBV18|15|TRBJ1-2
TGTGCCAGCTCACCAATCCCAGGGTGGAACTATGGCTACACCTTC
CASSPIPGWNYGYTF
>NA|TRBV27|11|TRBJ2-5
TGTGCCAGCAGTTTTCGGGAGACCCAGTACTTC
CASSFRETQYF
>NA|TRBV4-2|18|TRBJ2-3
TGTGCCAGCAGCCAACTACGGGGGACAGCTAGTAGCACAGATACGCAGTATTTT
CASSQLRGTASSTDTQYF
>NA|TRBV20-1|11|TRBJ2-7
TGCAGTGCCAGCTCCCTATACGAGCAGTACTTC
CSASSLYEQYF
>NA|TRBV19|15|TRBJ1-6
TGTGCCAGTAGTTCCTTGGCTTCCTATAATTCACCCCTCCACTTT
CASSSLASYNSPLHF
>NA|TRBV10-1|13|TRBJ1-1
TGCGCCAGCAAGTCACACCCGAACACTGAAGCTTTCTTT
CASKSHPNTEAFF
>NA|TRBV6-1|16|TRBJ1-1
TGTGCCAGCAGTGGTCGACACGTCCACATGAACACTGAAGCTTTCTTT
CASSGRHVHMNTEAFF
>NA|TRBV28|12|TRBJ1-5
TGTGCCAGCAGGGGACCTAATCAGCCCCAGCATTTT
CASRGPNQPQHF
>TRBD1|TRBV7-9|13|TRBJ1-2
TGTGCCAGCAGTCTCGACAGGGACTATGGCTACACCTTC
CASSLDRDYGYTF
>TRBD1|TRBV29-1|15|TRBJ2-1
TGCAGCTCCTGGGGGACAGCTACGGAATTAAATGAGCAGTTCTTC
CSSWGTATELNEQFF
>NA|TRBV9|16|TRBJ1-1
TGTGCCAGCAGCGTAGGGCGAACTGATGGGGGCTCTGAAGCTTTCTTT
CASSVGRTDGGSEAFF
>TRBD1|TRBV4-2|16|TRBJ2-1
TGTGCCAGCAGCCATTCCGACAGGGGGTTCAACAATGAGCAGTTCTTC
CASSHSDRGFNNEQFF
>TRBD1|TRBV27|16|TRBJ1-1
TGTGCCAGCAGTTTCAGACAGGGTAACCCGAACACTGAAGCTTTCTTT
CASSFRQGNPNTEAFF